The present T cell receptor beta chain was sequenced within a study of shared clonotypes between healthy human individuals. Study information: With ages of 18 to 49, the donors were a couple of women and a few men. Study findings and constraints: The donor pool, a small one, limited the genetic and exposure-history diversity represented.

Across several immunoSEQ plates, the genomic DNA of each subset was split evenly. Libraries were prepared by immunoSEQ multiplex PCR; TCRdb keeps only in-frame clonotypes and omits some of them. The repertoire includes 2 million to 3 million clones, 93% of them detected once, and roughly 0.39% sits in the top ten. Note on this clone: Its specificity is not known. In the same sample, other DNA sequences code for this CDR3.

CDR1 is SGHVS, CDR2 FNYEAQ, per germline. This CDR3 has 15 residues. V lost 1 base and J 2 bases, leaving 9 bases between the germline ends. Sample: naive CD4+ T cells from PBMCs. Subset indicated: CD45RA+ positively selected. This chain links TRBV7-6 with TRBJ1-3; D call uncertain. This clonotype originated in a man aged 18-30 years in good health. Some clones in this sample may be carry-over from other donors' samples. The CDR3 loop reads CASSLGHPPGNTIYF. In nucleotides, the CDR3 is TGTGCCAGCAGCTTAGGACACCCACCTGGAAACACCATATATTTT.